Described below is a single T cell receptor beta chain sequence and its context. Its antigen is unknown. One end of the junction varies from germline; a read error may be responsible. The sample is drawn from a study of cytomegalovirus exposure and HLA in healthy donors. The CDR3 runs to 11 residues. CDR1 SGHNT and CDR2 YENEEA come from the germline V gene. Whole-study results and caveats: In a later analysis, around 18,000 TCR beta sequences were associated with HLA alleles at 0.05 false discovery rate.

Researchers ran the PCR with 60 Vbeta and 13 Jbeta primers. Sequenced by immunoSEQ multiplex PCR; TCRdb stores in-frame clones only, minus some. The table has 60,000 or so clones, about 90% seen once. The sequence came from a man aged 25-45 years in good health and CMV-seropositive. The chain is built from TRBV11-3 and TRBJ2-3; 7 nucleotides match TRBD2. The specimen was PBMCs. CDR3 sequence (DNA): TGTGCCAGCAGGCACCGGGACTACGATCATTTT. It encodes CASRHRDYDHF.